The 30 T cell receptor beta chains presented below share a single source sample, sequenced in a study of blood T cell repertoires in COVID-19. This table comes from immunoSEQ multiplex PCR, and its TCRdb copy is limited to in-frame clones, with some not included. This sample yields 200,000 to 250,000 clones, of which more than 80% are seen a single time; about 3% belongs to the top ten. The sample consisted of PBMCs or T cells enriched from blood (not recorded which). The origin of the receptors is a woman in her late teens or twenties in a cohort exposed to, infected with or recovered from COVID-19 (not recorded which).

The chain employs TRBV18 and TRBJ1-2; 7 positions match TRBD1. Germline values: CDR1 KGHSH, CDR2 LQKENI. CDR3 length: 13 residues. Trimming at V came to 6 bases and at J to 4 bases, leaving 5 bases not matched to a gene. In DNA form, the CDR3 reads TGTGCCAGCTCGTCGGGACAGCTCTATGGCTACACCTTC. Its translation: CASSSGQLYGYTF.

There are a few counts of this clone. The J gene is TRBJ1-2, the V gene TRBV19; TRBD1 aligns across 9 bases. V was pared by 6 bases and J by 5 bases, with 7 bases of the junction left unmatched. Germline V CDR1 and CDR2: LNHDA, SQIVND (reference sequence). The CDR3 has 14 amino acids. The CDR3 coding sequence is TGTGCCAGTAGGACAGGGGGAGTGGAATATGGCTACACCTTC. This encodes CASRTGGVEYGYTF.

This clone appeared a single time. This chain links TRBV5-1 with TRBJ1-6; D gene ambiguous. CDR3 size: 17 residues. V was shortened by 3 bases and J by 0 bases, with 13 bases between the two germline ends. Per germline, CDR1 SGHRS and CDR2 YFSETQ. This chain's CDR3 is CASSSTLGSSYNSPLHF. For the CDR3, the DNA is TGCGCCAGCAGCTCCACGTTGGGGAGCTCCTATAATTCACCCCTCCACTTT. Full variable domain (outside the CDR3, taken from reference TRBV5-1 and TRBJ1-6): KAGVTQTPRYLIKTRGQQVTLSCSPISGHRSVSWYQQTPGQGLQFLFEYFSETQRNKGNFPGRFSGRQFSNSRSEMNVSTLELGDSALYLCASSSTLGSSYNSPLHFGNGTRLTVT.

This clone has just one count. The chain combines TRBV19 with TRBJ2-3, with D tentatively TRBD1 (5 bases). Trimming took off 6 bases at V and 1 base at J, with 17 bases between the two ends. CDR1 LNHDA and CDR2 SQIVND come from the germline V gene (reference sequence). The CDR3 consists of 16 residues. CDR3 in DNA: TGTGCCAGTAGCCTCTCGAATAGCAGGGGCACAGATACGCAGTATTTT. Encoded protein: CASSLSNSRGTDTQYF.

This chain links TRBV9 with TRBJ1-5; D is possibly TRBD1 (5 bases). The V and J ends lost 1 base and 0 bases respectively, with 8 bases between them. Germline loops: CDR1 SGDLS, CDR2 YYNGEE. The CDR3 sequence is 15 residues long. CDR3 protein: CASSVTGNSNQPQHF. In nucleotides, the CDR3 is TGTGCCAGCAGCGTAACAGGTAATAGCAATCAGCCCCAGCATTTT.

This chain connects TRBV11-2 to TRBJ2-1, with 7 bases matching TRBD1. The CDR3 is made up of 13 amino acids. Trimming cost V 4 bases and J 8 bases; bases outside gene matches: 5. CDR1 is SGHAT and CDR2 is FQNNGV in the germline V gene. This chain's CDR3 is CASSSGGRDEQFF. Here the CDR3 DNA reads TGTGCCAGCAGCTCAGGGGGTAGGGATGAGCAGTTCTTC. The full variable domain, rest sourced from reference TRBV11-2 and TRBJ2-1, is EAGVAQSPRYKIIEKRQSVAFWCNPISGHATLYWYQQILGQGPKLLIQFQNNGVVDDSQLPKDRFSAERLKGVDSTLKIQPAKLEDSAVYLCASSSGGRDEQFFGPGTRLTVL.

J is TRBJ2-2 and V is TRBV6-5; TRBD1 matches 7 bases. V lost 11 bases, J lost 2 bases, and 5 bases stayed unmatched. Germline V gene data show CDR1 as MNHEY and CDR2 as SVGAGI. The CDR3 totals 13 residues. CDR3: CAARDRNTGELFF. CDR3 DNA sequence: TGTGCCGCTCGGGACAGAAACACCGGGGAGCTGTTTTTT.

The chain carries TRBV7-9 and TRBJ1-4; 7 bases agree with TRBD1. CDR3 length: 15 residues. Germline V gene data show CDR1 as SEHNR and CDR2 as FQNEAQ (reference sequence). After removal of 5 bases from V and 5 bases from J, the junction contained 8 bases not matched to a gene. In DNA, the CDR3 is TGTGCCAGCAGCCCACAGGGGCTGGTCAATGAAAAACTGTTTTTT. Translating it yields CASSPQGLVNEKLFF.

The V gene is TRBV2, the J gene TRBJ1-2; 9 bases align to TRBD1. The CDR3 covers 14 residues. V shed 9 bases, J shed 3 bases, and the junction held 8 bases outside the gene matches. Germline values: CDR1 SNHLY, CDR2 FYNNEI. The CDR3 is CARAPGQGDYGYTF. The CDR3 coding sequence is TGTGCCAGGGCTCCGGGACAGGGCGACTATGGCTACACCTTC.

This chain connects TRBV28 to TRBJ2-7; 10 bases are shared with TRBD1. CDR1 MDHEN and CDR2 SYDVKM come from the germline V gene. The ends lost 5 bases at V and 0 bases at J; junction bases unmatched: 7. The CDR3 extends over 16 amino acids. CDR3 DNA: TGTGCCAGCAGTGAAACCGGGACAGGGGACTCCTACGAGCAGTACTTC. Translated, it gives CASSETGTGDSYEQYF. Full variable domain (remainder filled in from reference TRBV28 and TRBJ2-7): DVKVTQSSRYLVKRTGEKVFLECVQDMDHENMFWYRQDPGLGLRLIYFSYDVKMKEKGDIPEGYSVSREKKERFSLILESASTNQTSMYLCASSETGTGDSYEQYFGPGTRLTVT.

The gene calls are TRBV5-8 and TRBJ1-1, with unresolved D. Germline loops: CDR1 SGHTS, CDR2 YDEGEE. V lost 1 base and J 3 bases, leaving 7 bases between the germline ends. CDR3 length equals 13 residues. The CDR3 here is CASSLRRDTEAFF. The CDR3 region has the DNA TGTGCCAGCAGCTTGAGGCGGGACACTGAAGCTTTCTTT. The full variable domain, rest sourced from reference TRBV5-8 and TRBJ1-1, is EAGVTQSPTHLIKTRGQQATLRCSPISGHTSVYWYQQALGLGLQFLLWYDEGEERNRGNFPPRFSGRQFPNYSSELNVNALELEDSALYLCASSLRRDTEAFFGQGTRLTVV.

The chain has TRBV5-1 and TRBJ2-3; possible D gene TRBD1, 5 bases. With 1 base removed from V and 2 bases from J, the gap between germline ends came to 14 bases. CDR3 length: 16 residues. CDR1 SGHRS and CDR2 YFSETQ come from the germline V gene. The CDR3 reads CASSLIRTTPTDTQYF. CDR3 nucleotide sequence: TGCGCCAGCAGCTTGATCCGGACAACTCCCACAGATACGCAGTATTTT.

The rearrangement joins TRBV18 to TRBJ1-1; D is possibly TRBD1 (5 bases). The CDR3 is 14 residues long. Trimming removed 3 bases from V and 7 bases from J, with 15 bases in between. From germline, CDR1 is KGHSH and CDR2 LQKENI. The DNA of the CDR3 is TGTGCCAGCTCACCCGCACAGGAGCGTAGTGAAGCTTTCTTT. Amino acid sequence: CASSPAQERSEAFF.

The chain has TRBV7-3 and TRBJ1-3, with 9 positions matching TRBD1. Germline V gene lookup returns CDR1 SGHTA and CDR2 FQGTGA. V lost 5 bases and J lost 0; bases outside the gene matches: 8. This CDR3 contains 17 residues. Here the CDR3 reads CASSPTGQGFSGNTIYF. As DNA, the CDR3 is TGTGCCAGCAGCCCGACGGGACAGGGATTCTCTGGAAACACCATATATTTT.

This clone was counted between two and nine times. The CDR3 coding sequence is TGTGCCAGCAGGGAGGGGACAGGGGCTGACTACGAGCAGTACTTC. Translating it yields CASREGTGADYEQYF. This chain links TRBV5-4 with TRBJ2-7, with TRBD1 matching over 10 bases. CDR3 size: 15 residues. Germline V gene lookup returns CDR1 SGHNT and CDR2 YYREEE (reference sequence). V lost 5 bases and J lost 3; bases outside the gene matches: 8.

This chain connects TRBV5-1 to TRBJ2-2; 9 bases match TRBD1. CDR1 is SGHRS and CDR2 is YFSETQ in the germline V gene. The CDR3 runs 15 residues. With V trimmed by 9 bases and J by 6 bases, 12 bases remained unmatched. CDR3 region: CATWLGTGSPGELFF. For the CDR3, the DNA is TGCGCCACATGGTTGGGGACAGGGTCCCCCGGGGAGCTGTTTTTT.

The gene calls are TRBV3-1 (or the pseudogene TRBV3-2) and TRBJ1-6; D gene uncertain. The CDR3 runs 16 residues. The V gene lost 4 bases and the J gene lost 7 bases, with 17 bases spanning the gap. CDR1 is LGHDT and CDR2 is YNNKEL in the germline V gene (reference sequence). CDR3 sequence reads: CASSRSGVGKNSPLHF. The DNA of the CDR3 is TGTGCCAGCAGCCGGAGCGGGGTTGGTAAGAATTCACCCCTCCACTTT.

In nucleotides, the CDR3 is TGTGCCACCAGCAGAGCCGTGTCCTACGAGCAGTACTTC. This codes for CATSRAVSYEQYF. This chain connects TRBV15 to TRBJ2-7; D remains ambiguous. This CDR3 spans 13 amino acids. CDR1 is LNHNV, CDR2 YYDKDF, per germline (reference sequence). V was cut by 1 base and J by 1 base, with 5 bases left in between.

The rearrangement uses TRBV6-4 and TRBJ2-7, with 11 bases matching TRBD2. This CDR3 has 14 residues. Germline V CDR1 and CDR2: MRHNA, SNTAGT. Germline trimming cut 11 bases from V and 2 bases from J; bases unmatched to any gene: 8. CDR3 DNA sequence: TGTGCCTGGACTAGCGGGTTGGCTCCCTACGAGCAGTACTTC. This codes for CAWTSGLAPYEQYF.

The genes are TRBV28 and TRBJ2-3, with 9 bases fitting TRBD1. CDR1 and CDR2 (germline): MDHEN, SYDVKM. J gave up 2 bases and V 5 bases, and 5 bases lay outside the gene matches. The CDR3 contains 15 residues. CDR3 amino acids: CASSLDRGATDTQYF. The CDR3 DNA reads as TGTGCCAGCAGTCTCGACAGGGGGGCCACAGATACGCAGTATTTT.

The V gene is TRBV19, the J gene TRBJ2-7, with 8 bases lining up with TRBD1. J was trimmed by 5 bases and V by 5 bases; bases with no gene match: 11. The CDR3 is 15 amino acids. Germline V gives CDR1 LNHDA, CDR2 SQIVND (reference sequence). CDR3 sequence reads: CASSWAGQDSDEQYF. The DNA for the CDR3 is TGTGCCAGTAGTTGGGCGGGACAGGATTCGGACGAGCAGTACTTC.

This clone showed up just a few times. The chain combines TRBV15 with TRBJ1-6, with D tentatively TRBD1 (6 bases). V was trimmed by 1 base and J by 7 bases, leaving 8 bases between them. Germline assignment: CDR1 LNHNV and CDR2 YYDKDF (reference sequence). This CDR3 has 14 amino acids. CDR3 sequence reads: CATSRGQENSPLHF. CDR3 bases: TGTGCCACCAGCAGAGGACAGGAAAATTCACCCCTCCACTTT.

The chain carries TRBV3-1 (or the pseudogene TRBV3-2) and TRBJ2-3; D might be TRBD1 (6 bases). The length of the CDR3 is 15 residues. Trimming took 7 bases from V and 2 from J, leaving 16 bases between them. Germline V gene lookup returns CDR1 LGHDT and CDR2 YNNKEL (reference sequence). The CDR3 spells CASTPPGHLTDTQYF. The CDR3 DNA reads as TGTGCCAGCACCCCTCCGGGACACCTCACAGATACGCAGTATTTT.

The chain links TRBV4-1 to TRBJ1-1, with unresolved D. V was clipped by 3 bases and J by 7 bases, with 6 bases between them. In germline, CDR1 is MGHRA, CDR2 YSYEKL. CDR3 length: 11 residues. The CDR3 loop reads CASSQHSEAFF. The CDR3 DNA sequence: TGCGCCAGCAGCCAGCACAGTGAAGCTTTCTTT.

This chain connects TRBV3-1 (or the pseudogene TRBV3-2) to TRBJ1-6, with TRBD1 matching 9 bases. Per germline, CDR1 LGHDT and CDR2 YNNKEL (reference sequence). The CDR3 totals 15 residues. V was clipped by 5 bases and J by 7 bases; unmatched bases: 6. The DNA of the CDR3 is TGTGCCAGCAGCGCGACAGGGGGGTTAAATTCACCCCTCCACTTT. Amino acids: CASSATGGLNSPLHF.

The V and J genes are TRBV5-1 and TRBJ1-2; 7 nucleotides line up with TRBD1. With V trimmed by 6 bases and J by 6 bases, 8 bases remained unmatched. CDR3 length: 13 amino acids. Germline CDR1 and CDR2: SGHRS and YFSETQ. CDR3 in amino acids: CASTTSTGDGYTF. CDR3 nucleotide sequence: TGCGCCAGCACCACATCCACAGGGGATGGCTACACCTTC.

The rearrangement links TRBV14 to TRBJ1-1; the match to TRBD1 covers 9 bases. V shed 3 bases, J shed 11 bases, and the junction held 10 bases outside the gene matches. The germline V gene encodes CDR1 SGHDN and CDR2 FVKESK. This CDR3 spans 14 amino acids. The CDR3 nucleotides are TGTGCCAGCAGCCAGGGACAGGGTTTAATAAGGGCTTTCTTT. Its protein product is CASSQGQGLIRAFF.

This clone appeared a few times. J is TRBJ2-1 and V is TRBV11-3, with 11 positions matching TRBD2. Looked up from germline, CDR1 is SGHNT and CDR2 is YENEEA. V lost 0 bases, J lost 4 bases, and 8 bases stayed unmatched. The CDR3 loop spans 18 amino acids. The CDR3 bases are TGTGCCAGCAGCTTAGAAGGGCGGGGGACTAGCGGATACAATGAGCAGTTCTTC. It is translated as CASSLEGRGTSGYNEQFF.

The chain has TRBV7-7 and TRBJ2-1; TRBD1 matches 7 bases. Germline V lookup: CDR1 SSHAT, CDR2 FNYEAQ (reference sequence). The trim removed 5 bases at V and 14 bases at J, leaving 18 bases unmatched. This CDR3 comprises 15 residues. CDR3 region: CASSPTPDRVGAKFF. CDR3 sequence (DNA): TGTGCCAGCAGCCCAACCCCCGACAGGGTGGGGGCTAAGTTCTTC.

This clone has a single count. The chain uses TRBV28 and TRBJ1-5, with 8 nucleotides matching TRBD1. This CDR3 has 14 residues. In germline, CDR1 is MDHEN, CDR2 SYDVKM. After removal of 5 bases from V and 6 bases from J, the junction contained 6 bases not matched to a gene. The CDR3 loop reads CASSIQGAGQPQHF. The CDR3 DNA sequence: TGTGCCAGCAGTATCCAGGGGGCCGGTCAGCCCCAGCATTTT.